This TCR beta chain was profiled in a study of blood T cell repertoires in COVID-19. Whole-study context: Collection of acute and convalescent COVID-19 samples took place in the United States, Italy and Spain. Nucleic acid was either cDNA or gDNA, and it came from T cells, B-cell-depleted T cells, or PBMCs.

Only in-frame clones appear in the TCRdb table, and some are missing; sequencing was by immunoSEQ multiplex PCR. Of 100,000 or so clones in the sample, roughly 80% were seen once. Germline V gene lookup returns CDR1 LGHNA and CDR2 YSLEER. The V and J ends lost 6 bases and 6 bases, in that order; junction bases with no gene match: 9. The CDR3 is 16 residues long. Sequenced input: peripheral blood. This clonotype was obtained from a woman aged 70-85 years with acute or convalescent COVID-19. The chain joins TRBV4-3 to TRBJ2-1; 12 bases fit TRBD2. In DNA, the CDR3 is TGCGCCAGCAGTCCAGCTAGCGGGGGGGTAGGCAATGAGCAGTTCTTC. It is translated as CASSPASGGVGNEQFF.